Listed below are T cell receptor beta chains from one sample, sequenced in a study of cytomegalovirus exposure and HLA in healthy donors. Measured with immunoSEQ multiplex PCR; TCRdb has only the in-frame clones, and not every one. This table has 130,000 to 150,000 clones, over 60% appearing once. The sample consisted of PBMCs. The receptors were sampled from a woman aged 30 to 39 in good health and CMV-seronegative. Both conserved end residues are part of each CDR3. The order of the fields is D gene, J gene, clone size, V gene, CDR3 DNA, CDR3 protein. D genes are given only for firm matches. The size of a clone is reported for some rows only, either as once, few or many, or as a class for expanded clones.

>TRBD2|TRBJ2-1|NA|TRBV5-1
TGCGCCAGCAGCTCGACTAGCGGATCCTACAATGAGCAGTTCTTC
CASSSTSGSYNEQFF
>TRBD1|TRBJ2-2|NA|TRBV15
TGTGCCACCAGCAGAGAAGACAGGGGGTGGGACACCGGGGAGCTGTTTTTT
CATSREDRGWDTGELFF
>TRBD1|TRBJ1-2|NA|TRBV12-5
TGTGCTAGTGGTTTAAGGACAGGGAGAGCTAACTATGGCTACACCTTC
CASGLRTGRANYGYTF
>NA|TRBJ1-4|NA|TRBV7-8
TGTGCCAGCAGCTCACCCCATGGGGCAGGGGCAACTAATGAAAAACTGTTTTTT
CASSSPHGAGATNEKLFF
>NA|TRBJ1-1|once|TRBV4-1
TGCGCCAGCAGCCAAGGGGCCGGGGTGTACACTGAAGCTTTCTTT
CASSQGAGVYTEAFF
>NA|TRBJ1-1|NA|TRBV18
TGTGCCAGCTCCCAGGGAGGGGTTGGCACTGAAGCTTTCTTT
CASSQGGVGTEAFF
>NA|TRBJ2-5|NA|TRBV14
TGTGCCAGCAGCCAAACTATACGCAACCAAGAGACCCAGTACTTC
CASSQTIRNQETQYF
>NA|TRBJ2-2|few|TRBV30
TGTGCCTGGAGTGTACATGGTCGACAGCTTCAATCGAACACCGGGGAGCTGTTTTTT
CAWSVHGRQLQSNTGELFF
>NA|TRBJ2-3|NA|TRBV7-8
TGTGCCAGCAGCTTAGGACTATTAGGCCGAGATACGCAGTATTTT
CASSLGLLGRDTQYF
>TRBD1|TRBJ1-5|NA|TRBV27
TGTGCCAGCAGGGCAGGACAGGGCGAGGGTCAGCCCCAGCATTTT
CASRAGQGEGQPQHF
>NA|TRBJ1-4|NA|TRBV6-6
TGTGCCAGCAGTTACGGGCAGGACTCCCGAAAACTGTTTTTT
CASSYGQDSRKLFF
>NA|TRBJ1-5|NA|TRBV27
TGTGCCAGCAGTTTATCCTACAGGAGCAATCAGCCCCAGCATTTT
CASSLSYRSNQPQHF
>NA|TRBJ1-2|once|TRBV29-1
TGCAGCGTCTCCGGGGGGCAAACCTATGGCTACACCTTC
CSVSGGQTYGYTF
>TRBD1|TRBJ1-1|NA|TRBV10-1
TGCGCCAGCAGTAGACAGGGGGGGATGAACACTGAAGCTTTCTTT
CASSRQGGMNTEAFF
>NA|TRBJ1-2|NA|TRBV9
TGTGCCAGCAGCTCTATCTATGGCTACACCTTC
CASSSIYGYTF
>TRBD2|TRBJ2-7|NA|TRBV4-1
TGCGCCAGCAGCCAGACTAGCGGGGATGTCTACGAGCAGTACTTC
CASSQTSGDVYEQYF
>TRBD1|TRBJ1-5|NA|TRBV7-2
TGTGCCAGCAGCGGATCGGTGGGGACAGGGTTTCAGCCCCAGCATTTT
CASSGSVGTGFQPQHF
>TRBD1|TRBJ2-7|few|TRBV11-3
TGTGCCAGCAGCCCAGGACAGGGACCTACCTACGAGCAGTACTTC
CASSPGQGPTYEQYF
>NA|TRBJ1-2|NA|TRBV6-6
TGTGCCAGCAGTTACTCGTTACTGGGCCGTGGCTACACCTTC
CASSYSLLGRGYTF
>TRBD2|TRBJ2-1|NA|TRBV15
TGTGCCACCCACGGGGGGGGCTTTGATGAGCAGTTCTTC
CATHGGGFDEQFF
>NA|TRBJ1-1|NA|TRBV30
TGTGCCTGGAGTATTTCGGGGAAGACTGAAGCTTTCTTT
CAWSISGKTEAFF
>TRBD1|TRBJ1-4|NA|TRBV5-1
TGCGCCAGCAGCTATAACAGGGGAGTAGGAGAAAAACTGTTTTTT
CASSYNRGVGEKLFF
>TRBD1|TRBJ2-1|once|TRBV5-6
TGTGCCAGCAGCCGGACAGGGATTGAGCAGTTCTTC
CASSRTGIEQFF
>NA|TRBJ2-7|NA|TRBV6-1
TGTGCCAGCAGTCCCTCGGTGAGAGGGTACGAGCAGTACTTC
CASSPSVRGYEQYF
>NA|TRBJ1-4|NA|TRBV30
TGTGCCTGGAGTGACAGGGTTGAAAAACTGTTTTTT
CAWSDRVEKLFF
>TRBD2|TRBJ2-7|NA|TRBV5-6
TGTGCCAGCAGCTCCCAGACGGGGGGGGGCTACGAGCAGTACTTC
CASSSQTGGGYEQYF
>NA|TRBJ1-4|NA|TRBV9
TGTGCCAGCAGCCCGACAGTCCTAGGGGAAAAACTGTTTTTT
CASSPTVLGEKLFF
>TRBD2|TRBJ2-1|NA|TRBV11-3
TGTGCCAGCAGCTTAAGGGCGGGGGGTTACAATGAGCAGTTCTTC
CASSLRAGGYNEQFF
>NA|TRBJ2-1|NA|TRBV6-6
TGTGCCAGCAGCCCCCAGAGGGGGTCCTACAATGAGCAGTTCTTC
CASSPQRGSYNEQFF
>TRBD2|TRBJ2-1|NA|TRBV5-5
TGTGCCAGCAGCTTCCCGGATGCGGGGGGCCTATACAATGAGCAGTTCTTC
CASSFPDAGGLYNEQFF
>TRBD2|TRBJ2-1|NA|TRBV27
TGTGCCAGCGGGGGGGCTAGCGGGGGGCTCTACAATGAGCAGTTCTTC
CASGGASGGLYNEQFF
>NA|TRBJ2-2|NA|TRBV11-3
TGTGCCAGCAGCCTAGCTACCGGGGAGCTGTTTTTT
CASSLATGELFF
>NA|TRBJ1-5|NA|TRBV19
TGTGCCAGTAGTTTTTCGGGATTTGGGGATCAGCCCCAGCATTTT
CASSFSGFGDQPQHF
>NA|TRBJ1-1|NA|TRBV7-8
TGTGCCAGCAGCTTATTGGCGCAGACTAACACTGAAGCTTTCTTT
CASSLLAQTNTEAFF
>NA|TRBJ2-1|few|TRBV6-5
TGTGCCAGCACCAACCCTCCCGCAGAAGAGCAGTTCTTC
CASTNPPAEEQFF
>NA|TRBJ1-3|NA|TRBV5-6
TGTGCCAGCAGCCGGACCGACAGCTCTGGAAACACCATATATTTT
CASSRTDSSGNTIYF
>NA|TRBJ1-2|NA|TRBV5-8
TGTGCCAGCAGCTTAGGAGTTACTAACTATGGCTACACCTTC
CASSLGVTNYGYTF
>TRBD1|TRBJ2-7|NA|TRBV29-1
TGCAGCGTACGGACAGGGAGCTCCTACGAGCAGTACTTC
CSVRTGSSYEQYF
>NA|TRBJ1-2|few|TRBV6-1
TGTGCCAGCAGCTTGGACAATTATAACTATGGCTACACCTTC
CASSLDNYNYGYTF
>NA|TRBJ1-6|NA|TRBV4-3
TGCGCCAGCAGCCAGGGACACATAGTTGGATCACCCCTCCACTTT
CASSQGHIVGSPLHF
>NA|TRBJ2-7|NA|TRBV15
TGTGCCACCAGCAGAGATCATGCGACTGAGGAGCAGTACTTC
CATSRDHATEEQYF
>NA|TRBJ1-2|NA|TRBV5-1
TGCGCCAGCAGCTTGGACAGTGACAGCTTCTATGGCTACACCTTC
CASSLDSDSFYGYTF
>TRBD1|TRBJ1-5|NA|TRBV6-1
TGTGCCAGCGCGGGACAGGGCCATCAGCCCCAGCATTTT
CASAGQGHQPQHF
>TRBD2|TRBJ2-7|many|TRBV27
TGTGCCAGCAGTCCAAGACTAGCGGGGGGCTCGACCTCCCTCGAGCAGTACTTC
CASSPRLAGGSTSLEQYF
>TRBD1|TRBJ1-2|few|TRBV4-3
TGCGCCAGCAGCCTAACCCGAACCGGGACAGGGGTACGTGGCTACACCTTC
CASSLTRTGTGVRGYTF
>NA|TRBJ2-7|NA|TRBV4-2
TGTGCCAGCAGCCAAGATCTATGGAAAGCCGGGGGAGGATACTTC
CASSQDLWKAGGGYF
>NA|TRBJ1-2|NA|TRBV6-5
TGTGCCAGCAGTTACGGACAGCTGACCTATGGCTACACCTTC
CASSYGQLTYGYTF
>TRBD1|TRBJ2-1|NA|TRBV7-3
TGTGCCAGCAGCGACAAGACAGGGGGTAGCTACAATGAGCAGTTCTTC
CASSDKTGGSYNEQFF
>NA|TRBJ1-1|NA|TRBV9
TGTGCCAGCAGCGTAGGTGGGGGGATGAACACTGAAGCTTTCTTT
CASSVGGGMNTEAFF
>NA|TRBJ1-5|NA|TRBV6-5
TGTGCCAGCAGTTACACGACAGGAGGAGATCAGCCCCAGCATTTT
CASSYTTGGDQPQHF